These 4 T cell receptor beta chains came from one sample sequenced in a study of control samples from healthy donors and cancer patients. The repertoire was sequenced with immunoSEQ multiplex PCR; TCRdb's copy has only in-frame clones and lacks some. The sample consists of under 85,000 clones, about four fifths of them appearing once. Specimen: PBMCs. The receptors come from a woman aged 50 to 60 with lung cancer.

Regarding this clone: One end of the junction is discordant with germline, which a read error may explain. The CDR3: CASSGMGQWIF. CDR3 bases: TGTGCCAGCAGTGGAATGGGACAGTGGATCTTT. The chain joins TRBV25-1 to TRBJ1-1; 7 positions match TRBD1. Germline V gene sequence: CDR1 MGHDK, CDR2 SYGVNS. CDR3 length: 11 residues.

In its sample, this clone was seen a few times. This CDR3 is also generated by other DNA sequences in the sample. This chain links TRBV13 with TRBJ2-1; tentatively, D is TRBD2 (7 bases). Trimming took 1 base from V and 9 from J, leaving 22 bases between them. The CDR3 extends over 17 amino acids. Germline V gene sequence: CDR1 PRHDT, CDR2 FYEKMQ (reference sequence). The CDR3 nucleotides read TGTGCCAGCAGCTTAGAAAGGGAGGGGGGCGGGGCGGGTGAGCAGTTCTTC. Protein: CASSLEREGGGAGEQFF.

This chain joins TRBV25-1 and TRBJ1-6; D uncertain. The CDR3 spans 13 residues. Per the germline V gene, CDR1 is MGHDK and CDR2 is SYGVNS. V was clipped by 4 bases and J by 7 bases, with 8 bases between them. Here the CDR3 reads CASSVAPNSPLHF. CDR3 nucleotide sequence: TGTGCCAGCAGTGTGGCGCCAAATTCACCCCTCCACTTT.

The V gene is TRBV6-2 or TRBV6-3, the J gene TRBJ2-3; D is undetermined. Trimming pared 2 bases from V and 1 base from J, leaving 10 bases between. This CDR3 has 15 amino acids. The germline gives CDR1 MNHEY, CDR2 SVGEGT. CDR3 coding DNA: TGTGCCAGCAGTTACCCCGCTTTTGGCACAGATACGCAGTATTTT. Amino acids: CASSYPAFGTDTQYF.